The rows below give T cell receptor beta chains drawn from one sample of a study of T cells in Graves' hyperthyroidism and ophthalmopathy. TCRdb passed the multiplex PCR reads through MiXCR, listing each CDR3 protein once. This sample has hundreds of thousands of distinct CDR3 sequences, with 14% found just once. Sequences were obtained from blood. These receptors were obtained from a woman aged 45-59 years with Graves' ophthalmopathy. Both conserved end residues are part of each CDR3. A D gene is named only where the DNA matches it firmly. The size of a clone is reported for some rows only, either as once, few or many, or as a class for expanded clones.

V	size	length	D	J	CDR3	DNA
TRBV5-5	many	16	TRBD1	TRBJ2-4	CASSLADRGGQNIQYF	TGTGCCAGCAGCTTGGCCGACAGGGGAGGTCAAAACATTCAGTACTTC
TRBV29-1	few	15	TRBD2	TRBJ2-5	CSVRLAGGLQETQYF	TGCAGCGTCCGACTAGCGGGAGGCCTCCAAGAGACCCAGTACTTC
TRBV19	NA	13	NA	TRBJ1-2	CASSKGITIGYTF	TGTGCCAGTAGTAAGGGAATCACTATTGGCTACACCTTC
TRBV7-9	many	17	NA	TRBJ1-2	CASSLVFPGTSLYGYTF	TGTGCCAGCAGCTTAGTCTTCCCGGGCACAAGCCTCTATGGCTACACCTTC
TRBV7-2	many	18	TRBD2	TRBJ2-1	CASLGGGIPSSSYNEQFF	TGTGCCAGCTTGGGGGGGGGAATTCCCTCTAGCTCCTACAATGAGCAGTTCTTC
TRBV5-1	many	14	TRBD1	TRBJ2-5	CASSSGTGPETQYF	TGCGCCAGCAGCTCCGGGACAGGCCCAGAGACCCAGTACTTC
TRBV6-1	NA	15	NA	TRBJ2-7	CASNKVPGQHYEQYF	TGTGCCAGCAACAAAGTACCGGGACAACACTACGAGCAGTACTTC
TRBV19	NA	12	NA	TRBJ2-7	CARSNRFGEQYF	TGTGCCAGAAGCAACAGGTTCGGCGAGCAGTACTTC
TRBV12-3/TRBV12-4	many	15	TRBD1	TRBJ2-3	CASSLTGGYTDTQYF	TGTGCCAGCAGTTTAACAGGGGGATACACAGATACGCAGTATTTT
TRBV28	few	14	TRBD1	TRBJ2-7	CASRSRDRVSEQYF	TGTGCCAGCAGGTCCCGGGACAGGGTTAGCGAGCAGTACTTC
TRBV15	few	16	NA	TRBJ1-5	CATSLRVNIGNQPQHF	TGTGCCACCAGCCTTCGGGTAAATATCGGGAATCAGCCCCAGCATTTT
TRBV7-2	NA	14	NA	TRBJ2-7	CASSSRDFSYEQYF	TGTGCCAGCAGCTCACGGGACTTCTCCTACGAGCAGTACTTC
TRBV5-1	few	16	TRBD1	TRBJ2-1	CASSSLAGQEYNEQFF	TGCGCCAGCAGCTCCCTTGCGGGACAGGAGTACAATGAGCAGTTCTTC
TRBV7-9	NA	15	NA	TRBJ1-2	CASSLGRQAPRGYTF	TGTGCCAGCAGCTTAGGACGCCAGGCACCTAGGGGCTACACCTTC
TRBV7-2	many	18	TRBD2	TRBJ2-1	CASSSPLTSGSVGDEQFF	TGTGCCAGCAGCTCGCCCCTGACTAGCGGGAGCGTGGGCGATGAGCAGTTCTTC
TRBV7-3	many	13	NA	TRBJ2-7	CASSLSAAYEQYF	TGTGCCAGCAGCTTAAGTGCGGCTTACGAGCAGTACTTC
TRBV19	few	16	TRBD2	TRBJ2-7	CASSIVGLAETYEQYF	TGTGCCAGTAGTATTGTCGGACTAGCGGAGACCTACGAGCAGTACTTC
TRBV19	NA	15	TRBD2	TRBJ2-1	CASSMWTSGDNEQFF	TGTGCCAGTAGTATGTGGACTAGCGGCGACAATGAGCAGTTCTTC
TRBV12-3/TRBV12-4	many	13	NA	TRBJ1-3	CASSRVFGNTIYF	TGTGCCAGCAGTAGGGTTTTTGGAAACACCATATATTTT
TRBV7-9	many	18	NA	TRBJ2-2	CASSLGPSRPLNTGELFF	TGTGCCAGCAGTTTAGGGCCAAGCCGGCCTTTGAACACCGGGGAGCTGTTTTTT
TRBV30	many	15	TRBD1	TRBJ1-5	CAWSFGTGANQPQHF	TGTGCCTGGAGTTTCGGGACAGGGGCAAACCAGCCCCAGCATTTT
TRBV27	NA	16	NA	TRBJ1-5	CASGLQGTWGNQPQHF	TGTGCCAGCGGATTACAGGGTACTTGGGGAAATCAGCCCCAGCATTTT
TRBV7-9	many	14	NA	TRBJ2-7	CASSKMASSYEQYF	TGTGCCAGCTCGAAAATGGCCTCCTCCTACGAGCAGTACTTC
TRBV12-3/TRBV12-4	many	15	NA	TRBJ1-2	CASSLEAGTPNGYTF	TGTGCCAGCAGTTTAGAGGCCGGGACACCGAATGGCTACACCTTC
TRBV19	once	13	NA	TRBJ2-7	CASSIVGTYEQYF	TGTGCCAGTAGTATAGTCGGGACCTACGAGCAGTACTTC
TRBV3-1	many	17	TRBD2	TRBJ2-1	CASSPLYGREGLDEQFF	TGTGCCAGCAGCCCGCTTTACGGACGGGAGGGGCTAGATGAGCAGTTCTTC
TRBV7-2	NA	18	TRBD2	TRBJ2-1	CASSQGLAGGLSYNEQFF	TGTGCCAGCAGCCAGGGACTAGCGGGAGGCCTCTCCTACAATGAGCAGTTCTTC
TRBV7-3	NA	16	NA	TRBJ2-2	CASSLLVAPNTGELFF	TGTGCCAGCAGCCTGCTCGTGGCTCCGAACACCGGGGAGCTGTTTTTT
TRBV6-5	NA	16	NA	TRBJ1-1	CASSYSVGVAGAEAFF	TGTGCCAGCAGTTACTCGGTGGGTGTAGCCGGGGCTGAAGCTTTCTTT
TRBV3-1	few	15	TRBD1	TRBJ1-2	CASSGIRTGVYGYTF	TGTGCCAGCAGCGGTATCCGGACAGGGGTTTATGGCTACACCTTC
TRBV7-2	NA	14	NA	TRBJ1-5	CASKDGVENQPQHF	TGTGCCAGCAAGGACGGGGTTGAAAATCAGCCCCAGCATTTT
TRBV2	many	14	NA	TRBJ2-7	CASSEDRSSYEQYF	TGTGCCAGCAGTGAAGACAGGAGCTCCTACGAGCAGTACTTC
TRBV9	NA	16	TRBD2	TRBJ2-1	CASSERLAGYYNEQFF	TGTGCCAGCAGCGAAAGACTAGCGGGATACTACAATGAGCAGTTCTTC
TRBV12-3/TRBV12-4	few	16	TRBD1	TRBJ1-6	CASRGQKSSYNSPLHF	TGTGCCAGCAGGGGACAGAAAAGCTCCTATAATTCACCCCTCCACTTT
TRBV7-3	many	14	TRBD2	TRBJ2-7	CASSLGTRGDEQYF	TGTGCCAGCAGCTTAGGGACTAGGGGCGACGAGCAGTACTTC
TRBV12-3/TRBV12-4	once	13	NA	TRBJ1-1	CASSVVENTEAFF	TGTGCCAGCAGCGTAGTGGAGAACACTGAAGCTTTCTTT
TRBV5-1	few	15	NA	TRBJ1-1	CASSSAGVSNTEAFF	TGCGCCAGCAGTTCTGCAGGGGTATCGAACACTGAAGCTTTCTTT
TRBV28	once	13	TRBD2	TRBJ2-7	CASSLAGEYEQYF	TGTGCCAGCAGTCTAGCGGGAGAGTACGAGCAGTACTTC
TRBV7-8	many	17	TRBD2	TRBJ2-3	CASRRGTSGRATDTQYF	TGTGCCAGCAGGAGAGGGACTAGCGGGAGGGCCACAGATACGCAGTATTTT
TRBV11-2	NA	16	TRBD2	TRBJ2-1	CASSFRTSGRGDEQFF	TGTGCCAGCAGCTTCCGGACTAGCGGGAGGGGAGATGAGCAGTTCTTC
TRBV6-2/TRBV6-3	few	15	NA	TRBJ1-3	CASRNRGGPGNTIYF	TGTGCCAGCAGGAATCGCGGCGGACCTGGAAACACCATATATTTT
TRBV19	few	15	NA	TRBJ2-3	CANSSTGLSTDTQYF	TGTGCCAATAGTTCGACAGGACTCAGCACAGATACGCAGTATTTT
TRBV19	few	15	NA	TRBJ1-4	CASSSRDATNEKLFF	TGTGCCAGTAGTAGCCGAGATGCAACTAATGAAAAACTGTTTTTT
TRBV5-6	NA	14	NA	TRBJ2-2	CASSCTGITGELFF	TGTGCCAGCAGCTGCACCGGGATCACCGGGGAGCTGTTTTTT
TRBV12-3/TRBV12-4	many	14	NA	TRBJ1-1	CASNLHPMNTEAFF	TGTGCCAGCAATTTACACCCGATGAACACTGAAGCTTTCTTT
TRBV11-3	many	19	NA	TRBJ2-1	CASSVIGGGTRLRANEQFF	TGTGCCAGCAGTGTCATCGGTGGGGGCACCCGTCTCAGGGCCAATGAGCAGTTCTTC
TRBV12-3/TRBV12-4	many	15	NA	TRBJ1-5	CASSLWDFGNQPQHF	TGTGCCAGCAGTTTGTGGGACTTCGGCAATCAGCCCCAGCATTTT
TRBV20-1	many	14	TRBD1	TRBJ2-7	CSANSRDRGYEQYF	TGCAGTGCTAACAGCCGGGACAGGGGGTACGAGCAGTACTTC
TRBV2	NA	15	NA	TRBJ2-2	CASSTHNTNTGELFF	TGTGCCAGCAGTACTCACAACACCAACACCGGGGAGCTGTTTTTT
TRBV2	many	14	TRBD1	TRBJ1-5	CASNGQGRNQPQHF	TGTGCCAGCAACGGACAGGGGCGCAATCAGCCCCAGCATTTT
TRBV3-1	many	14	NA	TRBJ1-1	CASSQATGLTEAFF	TGTGCCAGCAGCCAAGCGACCGGGCTCACTGAAGCTTTCTTT
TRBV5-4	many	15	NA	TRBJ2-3	CASSLASHSTDTQYF	TGTGCCAGCAGCTTGGCCAGCCATAGCACAGATACGCAGTATTTT
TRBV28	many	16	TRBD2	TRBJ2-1	CASSPLGEGPYNEQFF	TGTGCCAGCAGTCCACTGGGGGAGGGCCCTTACAATGAGCAGTTCTTC
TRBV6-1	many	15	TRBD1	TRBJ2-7	CASNRGQGRSYEQYF	TGTGCCAGCAACAGAGGACAGGGGCGTTCCTACGAGCAGTACTTC